A selection of T cell receptor beta chains follows, all from one sample in a study of OX40 agonist ivuxolimab in advanced cancers. Produced via immunoSEQ multiplex PCR; TCRdb's table is partial and in-frame only. The data hold some 45,000 clones, with approximately 84% observed a single time. The material sequenced was CD4+ or CD8+ T cells sorted from blood, taken in a trial of the OX40 agonist ivuxolimab. The receptors come from an adult with an advanced solid tumor such as melanoma, head and neck, liver or kidney cancer. CDR3s include the opening cysteine and the closing phenylalanine or tryptophan.

v_gene	j_gene	CDR3aa
TRBV27	TRBJ2-3	CASSPRFAGTDTQYF
TRBV7-3	TRBJ2-2	CASSLDSGSPTGELFF
TRBV5-8	TRBJ2-7	CASSTGHRGGYEQYF
TRBV19	-	CASTSQAGSYEQYF
TRBV4-1	TRBJ2-2	CASSQEPAGGVGELFF
TRBV7-3	TRBJ2-5	CASSRGGQETQYF
TRBV29-1	TRBJ2-5	CSVDETGLALIETQYF
TRBV19	TRBJ1-5	CASSTGQGVFSNQPQHF
TRBV11-2	TRBJ2-4	CASSPWGYAKNIQYF
TRBV9	TRBJ2-2	CASSAQRLGYTGELFF
TRBV5-4	TRBJ2-1	CASSLTLAGGPDEQFF
TRBV7-3	TRBJ1-5	CASINKRANPSNQPQHF
TRBV30	TRBJ1-5	CAWSGGSNQPQHF
TRBV6-9	-	CASRTEGPYEQYF